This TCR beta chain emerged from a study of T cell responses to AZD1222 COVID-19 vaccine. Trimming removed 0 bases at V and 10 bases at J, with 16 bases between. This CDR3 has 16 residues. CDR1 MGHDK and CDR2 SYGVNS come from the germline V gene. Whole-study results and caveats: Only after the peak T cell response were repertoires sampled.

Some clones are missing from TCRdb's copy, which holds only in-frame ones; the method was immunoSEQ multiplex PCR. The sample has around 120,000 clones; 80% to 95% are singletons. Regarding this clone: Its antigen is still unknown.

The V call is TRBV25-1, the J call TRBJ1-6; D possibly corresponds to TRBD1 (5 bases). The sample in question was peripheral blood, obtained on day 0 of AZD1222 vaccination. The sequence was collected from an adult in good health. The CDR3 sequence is CASSEYFSDGGSPLHF. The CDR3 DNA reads TGTGCCAGCAGTGAATATTTCTCTGACGGGGGATCACCCCTCCACTTT.